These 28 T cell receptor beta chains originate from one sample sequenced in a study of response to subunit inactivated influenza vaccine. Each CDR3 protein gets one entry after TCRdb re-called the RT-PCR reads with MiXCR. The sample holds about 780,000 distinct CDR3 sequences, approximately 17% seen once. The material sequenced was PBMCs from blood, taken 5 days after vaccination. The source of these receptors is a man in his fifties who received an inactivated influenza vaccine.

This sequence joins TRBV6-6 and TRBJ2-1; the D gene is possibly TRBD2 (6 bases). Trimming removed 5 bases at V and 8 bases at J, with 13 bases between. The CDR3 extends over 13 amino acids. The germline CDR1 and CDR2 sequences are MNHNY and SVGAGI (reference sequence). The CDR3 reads CASSARGTDEQFF. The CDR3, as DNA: TGTGCCAGCAGTGCCCGGGGGACTGATGAGCAGTTCTTC.

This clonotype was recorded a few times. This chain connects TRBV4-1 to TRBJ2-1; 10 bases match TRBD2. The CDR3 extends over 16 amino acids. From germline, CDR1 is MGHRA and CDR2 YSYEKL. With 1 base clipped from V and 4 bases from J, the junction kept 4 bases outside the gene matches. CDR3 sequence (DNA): TGCGCCAGCAGCCAAGCCGTACTAGCGGGGTACAATGAGCAGTTCTTC. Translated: CASSQAVLAGYNEQFF.

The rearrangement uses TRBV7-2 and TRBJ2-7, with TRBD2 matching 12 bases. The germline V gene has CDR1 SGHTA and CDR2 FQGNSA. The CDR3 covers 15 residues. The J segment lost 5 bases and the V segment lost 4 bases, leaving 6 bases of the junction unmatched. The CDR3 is CASSSTSGRINEQYF. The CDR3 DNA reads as TGTGCCAGCAGCTCCACTAGCGGGAGGATCAACGAGCAGTACTTC.

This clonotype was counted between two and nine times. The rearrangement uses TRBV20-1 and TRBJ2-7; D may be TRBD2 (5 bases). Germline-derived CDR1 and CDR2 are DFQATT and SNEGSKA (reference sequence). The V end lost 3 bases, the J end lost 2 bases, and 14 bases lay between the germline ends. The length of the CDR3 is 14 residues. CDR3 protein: CSARKLGVTYEQYF. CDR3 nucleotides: TGCAGTGCTAGGAAGTTGGGAGTTACCTACGAGCAGTACTTC.

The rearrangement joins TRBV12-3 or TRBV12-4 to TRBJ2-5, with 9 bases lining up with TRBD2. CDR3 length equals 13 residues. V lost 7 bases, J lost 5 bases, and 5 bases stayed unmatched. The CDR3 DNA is TGTGCCAGCACCCTAAGCGGGAGGGAGACCCAGTACTTC. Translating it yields CASTLSGRETQYF.

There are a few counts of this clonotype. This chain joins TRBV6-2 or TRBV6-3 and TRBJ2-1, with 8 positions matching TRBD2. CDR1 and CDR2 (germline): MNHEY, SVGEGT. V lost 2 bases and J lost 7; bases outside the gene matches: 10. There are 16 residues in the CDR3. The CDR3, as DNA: TGTGCCAGCAGTTACCGGACGGGAGGGGGAAGGAATGAGCAGTTCTTC. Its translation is CASSYRTGGGRNEQFF.

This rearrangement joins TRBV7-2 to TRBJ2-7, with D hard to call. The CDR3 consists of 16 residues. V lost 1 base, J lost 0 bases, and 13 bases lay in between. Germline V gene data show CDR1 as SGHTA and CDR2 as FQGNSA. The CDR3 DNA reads TGTGCCAGCAGCTTAGGGCGGAGCGACCCCTCCTACGAGCAGTACTTC. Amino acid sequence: CASSLGRSDPSYEQYF.

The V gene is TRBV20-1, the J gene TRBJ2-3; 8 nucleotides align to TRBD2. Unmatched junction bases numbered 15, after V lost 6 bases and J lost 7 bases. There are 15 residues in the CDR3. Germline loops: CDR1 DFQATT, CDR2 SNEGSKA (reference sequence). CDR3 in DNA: TGCAGTGCCCAGCTCCTCTTGCGGGAGGAGAATACGCAGTATTTT. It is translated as CSAQLLLREENTQYF.

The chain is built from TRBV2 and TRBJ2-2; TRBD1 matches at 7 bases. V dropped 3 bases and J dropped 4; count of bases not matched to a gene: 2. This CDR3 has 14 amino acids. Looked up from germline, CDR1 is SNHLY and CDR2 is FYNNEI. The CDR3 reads CASSDRGPTGELFF. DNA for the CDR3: TGTGCCAGCAGTGATAGGGGGCCCACCGGGGAGCTGTTTTTT.

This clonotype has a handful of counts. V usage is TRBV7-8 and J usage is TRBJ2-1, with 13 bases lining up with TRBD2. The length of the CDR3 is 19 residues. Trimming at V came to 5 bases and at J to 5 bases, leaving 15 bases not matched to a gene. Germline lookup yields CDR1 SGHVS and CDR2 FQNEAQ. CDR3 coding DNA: TGTGCCAGCAGCCACACCGGGACTAGCGGGGCCAGTGGGAACAATGAGCAGTTCTTC. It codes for CASSHTGTSGASGNNEQFF.

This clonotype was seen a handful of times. The CDR3 nucleotides are TGTGCCATCTCACAGGGGGCCTACGAGCAGTACTTC. This codes for CAISQGAYEQYF. The V and J genes are TRBV28 and TRBJ2-7; 8 nucleotides agree with TRBD1. Trimming at V came to 10 bases and at J to 2 bases, leaving 4 bases not matched to a gene. The CDR3 consists of 12 residues. Germline V gene lookup returns CDR1 MDHEN and CDR2 SYDVKM. Supplemented by reference TRBV28 and TRBJ2-7, the full variable domain reads DVKVTQSSRYLVKRTGEKVFLECVQDMDHENMFWYRQDPGLGLRLIYFSYDVKMKEKGDIPEGYSVSREKKERFSLILESASTNQTSMYLCAISQGAYEQYFGPGTRLTVT.

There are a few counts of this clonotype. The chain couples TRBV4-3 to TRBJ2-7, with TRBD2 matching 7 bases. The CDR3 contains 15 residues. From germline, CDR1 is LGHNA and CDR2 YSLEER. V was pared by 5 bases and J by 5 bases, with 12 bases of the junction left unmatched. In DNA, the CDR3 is TGCGCCAGCAGCAAAGGGGCTAGCGGTCTCAACGAGCAGTACTTC. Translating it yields CASSKGASGLNEQYF.

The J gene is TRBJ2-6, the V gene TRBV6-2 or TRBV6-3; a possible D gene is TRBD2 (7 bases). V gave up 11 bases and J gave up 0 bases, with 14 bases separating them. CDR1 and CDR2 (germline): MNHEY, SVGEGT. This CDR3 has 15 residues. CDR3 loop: CAGTGGPSGANVLTF. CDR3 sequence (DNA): TGTGCCGGCACCGGGGGGCCCTCTGGGGCCAACGTCCTGACTTTC.

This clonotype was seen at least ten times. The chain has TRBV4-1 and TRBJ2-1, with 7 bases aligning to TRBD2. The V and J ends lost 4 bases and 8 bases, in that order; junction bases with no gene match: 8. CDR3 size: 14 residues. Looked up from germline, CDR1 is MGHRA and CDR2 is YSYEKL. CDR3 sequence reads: CASSPRGESDEQFF. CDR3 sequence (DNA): TGCGCCAGCAGCCCCCGGGGGGAAAGCGATGAGCAGTTCTTC.

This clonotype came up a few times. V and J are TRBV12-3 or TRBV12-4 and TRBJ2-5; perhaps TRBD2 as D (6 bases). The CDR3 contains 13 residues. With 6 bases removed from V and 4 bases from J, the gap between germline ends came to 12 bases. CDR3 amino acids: CASSPGVPETQYF. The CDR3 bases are TGTGCCAGCAGCCCGGGGGTCCCAGAGACCCAGTACTTC.

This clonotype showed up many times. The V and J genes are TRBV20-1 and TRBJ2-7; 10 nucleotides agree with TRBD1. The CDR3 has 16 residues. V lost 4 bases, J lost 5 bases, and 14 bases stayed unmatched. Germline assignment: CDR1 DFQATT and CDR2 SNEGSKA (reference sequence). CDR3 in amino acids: CSATEPGTGDWDEQYF. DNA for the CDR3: TGCAGTGCTACAGAACCTGGGACAGGGGATTGGGACGAGCAGTACTTC.

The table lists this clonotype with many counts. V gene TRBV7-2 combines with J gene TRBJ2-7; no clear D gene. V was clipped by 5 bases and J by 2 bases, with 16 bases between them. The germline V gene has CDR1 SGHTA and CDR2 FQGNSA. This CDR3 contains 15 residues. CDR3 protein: CASSPRWLSPYEQYF. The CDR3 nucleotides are TGTGCCAGCAGCCCCCGCTGGCTCAGCCCCTACGAGCAGTACTTC. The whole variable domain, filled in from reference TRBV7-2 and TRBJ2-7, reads GAGVSQSPSNKVTEKGKDVELRCDPISGHTALYWYRQSLGQGLEFLIYFQGNSAPDKSGLPSDRFSAERTGGSVSTLTIQRTQQEDSAVYLCASSPRWLSPYEQYFGPGTRLTVT.

CDR3 sequence reads: CASSYSSGRAHEQFF. DNA of the CDR3: TGTGCCAGCAGTTACTCTAGCGGGAGGGCCCATGAGCAGTTCTTC. The chain joins TRBV6-2 or TRBV6-3 to TRBJ2-1; 11 bases map to TRBD2. The CDR3 extends over 15 amino acids. Germline V CDR1 and CDR2: MNHEY, SVGEGT. J was trimmed by 8 bases and V by 0 bases; bases with no gene match: 3.

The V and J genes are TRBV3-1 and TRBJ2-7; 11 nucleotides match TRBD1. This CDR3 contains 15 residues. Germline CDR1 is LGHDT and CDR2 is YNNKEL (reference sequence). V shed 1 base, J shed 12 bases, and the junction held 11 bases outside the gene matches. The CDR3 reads CASSQGWTGGSGSYF. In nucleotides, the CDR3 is TGTGCCAGCAGCCAAGGGTGGACAGGGGGCTCAGGCTCGTACTTC.

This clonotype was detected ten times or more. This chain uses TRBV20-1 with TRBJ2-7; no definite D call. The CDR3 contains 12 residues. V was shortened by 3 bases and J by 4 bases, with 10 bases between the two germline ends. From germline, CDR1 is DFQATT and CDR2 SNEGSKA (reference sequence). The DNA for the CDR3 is TGCAGTGCTAGCCGGGCCCTTTACGAGCAGTACTTC. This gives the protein CSASRALYEQYF.

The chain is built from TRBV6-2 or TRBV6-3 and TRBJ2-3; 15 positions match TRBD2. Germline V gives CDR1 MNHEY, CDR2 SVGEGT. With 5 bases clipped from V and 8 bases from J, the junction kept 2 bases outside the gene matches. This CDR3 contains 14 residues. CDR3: CASSGGLAGGTQYF. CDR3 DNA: TGTGCCAGCAGTGGGGGACTAGCGGGAGGTACGCAGTATTTT.

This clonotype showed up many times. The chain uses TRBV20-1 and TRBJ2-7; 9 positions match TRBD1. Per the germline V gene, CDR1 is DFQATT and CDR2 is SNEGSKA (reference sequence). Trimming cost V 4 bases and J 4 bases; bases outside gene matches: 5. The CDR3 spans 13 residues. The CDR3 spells CSATWDRVYEQYF. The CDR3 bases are TGCAGTGCTACCTGGGACAGGGTTTACGAGCAGTACTTC.

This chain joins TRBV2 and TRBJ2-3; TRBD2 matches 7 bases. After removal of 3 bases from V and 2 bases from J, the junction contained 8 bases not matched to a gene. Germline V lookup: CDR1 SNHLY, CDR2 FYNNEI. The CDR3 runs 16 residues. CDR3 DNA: TGTGCCAGCAGTGATATCCGGCGGGAGTACACAGATACGCAGTATTTT. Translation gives CASSDIRREYTDTQYF.

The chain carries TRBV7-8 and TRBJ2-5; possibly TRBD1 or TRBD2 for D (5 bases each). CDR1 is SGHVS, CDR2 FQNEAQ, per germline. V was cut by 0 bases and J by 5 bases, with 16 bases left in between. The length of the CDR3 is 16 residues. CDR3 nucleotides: TGTGCCAGCAGCTTAGCCCGGGACCCAAGACGGGAGACCCAGTACTTC. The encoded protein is CASSLARDPRRETQYF.

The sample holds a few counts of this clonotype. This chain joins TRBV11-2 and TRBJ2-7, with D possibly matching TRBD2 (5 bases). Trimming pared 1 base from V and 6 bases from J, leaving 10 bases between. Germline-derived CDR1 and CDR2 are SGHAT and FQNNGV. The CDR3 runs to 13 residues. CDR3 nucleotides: TGTGCCAGCAGCTTAGGGCAGGCGGGCGAGCAGTACTTC. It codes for CASSLGQAGEQYF.

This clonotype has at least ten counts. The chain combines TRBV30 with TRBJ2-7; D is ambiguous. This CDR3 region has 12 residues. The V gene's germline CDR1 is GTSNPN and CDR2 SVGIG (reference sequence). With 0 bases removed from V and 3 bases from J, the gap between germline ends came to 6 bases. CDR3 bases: TGTGCCTGGAGTGTTGGCGGCTACGAGCAGTACTTC. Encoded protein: CAWSVGGYEQYF.

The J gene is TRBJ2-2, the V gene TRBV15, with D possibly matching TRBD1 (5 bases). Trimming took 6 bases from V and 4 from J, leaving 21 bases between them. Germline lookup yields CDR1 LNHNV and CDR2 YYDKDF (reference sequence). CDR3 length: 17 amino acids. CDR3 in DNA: TGTGCCACCAGAAAACGAGCAGGGTTTGATAGCACCGGGGAGCTGTTTTTT. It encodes CATRKRAGFDSTGELFF.

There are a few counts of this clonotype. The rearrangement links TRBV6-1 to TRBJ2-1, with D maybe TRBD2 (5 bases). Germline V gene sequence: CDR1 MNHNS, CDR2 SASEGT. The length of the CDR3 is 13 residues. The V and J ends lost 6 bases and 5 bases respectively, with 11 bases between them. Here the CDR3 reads CASRRAGNNEQFF. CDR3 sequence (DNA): TGTGCCAGCAGAAGGGCGGGCAACAATGAGCAGTTCTTC.